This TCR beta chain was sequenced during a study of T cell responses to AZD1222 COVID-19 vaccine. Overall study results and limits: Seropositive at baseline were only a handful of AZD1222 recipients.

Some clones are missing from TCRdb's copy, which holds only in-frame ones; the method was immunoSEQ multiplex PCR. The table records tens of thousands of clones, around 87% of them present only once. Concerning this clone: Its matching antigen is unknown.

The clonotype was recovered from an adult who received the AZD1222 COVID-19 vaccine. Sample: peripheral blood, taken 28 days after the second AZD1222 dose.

The CDR3 bases are TGTGCCAGCTCACCAGGTCCCGCGGGCACCATATATTTT. Residues: CASSPGPAGTIYF. This chain joins TRBV18 and TRBJ1-3; D call uncertain. CDR1 and CDR2 from the germline V gene are KGHSH and LQKENI. The CDR3 sequence is 13 residues long. V lost 2 bases to trimming and J lost 9 bases, with 11 bases between them. The whole variable domain, filled in from reference TRBV18 and TRBJ1-3, reads NAGVMQNPRHLVRRRGQEARLRCSPMKGHSHVYWYRQLPEEGLKFMVYLQKENIIDESGMPKERFSAEFPKEGPSILRIQQVVRGDSAAYFCASSPGPAGTIYFGEGSWLTVV.